This is a list of T cell receptor beta chains from one sample in a study of human T cells and chemical hapten exposure. TCRdb re-analysed the RACE reads in MiXCR, keeping a single row per CDR3 protein. Of roughly 360,000 distinct CDR3 sequences in the sample, about 4.4% were seen once. The input for sequencing was whole blood, taken in connection with sensitization to the hapten diphenylcyclopropenone (DPC). The receptors were gathered from a woman aged 45-59 years with alopecia areata. Some clones in this sample may be carry-over from other donors' samples. CDR3s include the opening cysteine and the closing phenylalanine or tryptophan.

>TRBV4-2|TRBJ2-3
CASSPGPVTDTQYF
>TRBV12-3/TRBV12-4|TRBJ1-1
CASSLVVGLRLEAFF
>TRBV14|TRBJ2-7
CASSFGAGTTNAYEQYF
>TRBV29-1|TRBJ2-6
CSVPGIGANVLTF
>TRBV6-1|TRBJ2-4
CASSFLDSNIQYF
>TRBV29-1|TRBJ1-1
CSVEPPGPNTEAFF
>TRBV27|TRBJ1-1
CASSFQGTGYDTEAFF
>TRBV28|TRBJ2-7
CASSIYTYEQYF
>TRBV6-1|TRBJ2-1
CASSELDTDEDEQFF
>TRBV11-1|TRBJ1-2
CASTEQGSSNYGYTF
>TRBV20-1|TRBJ1-5
CSARVEGAGRLQPQHF
>TRBV30|TRBJ1-2
CAWSAPGQRFYGYTF
>TRBV2|TRBJ2-7
CASSETGTRIF
>TRBV20-1|TRBJ1-5
CSARRGTNQPQHF
>TRBV29-1|TRBJ2-6
CSVSTAFSGANVLTF
>TRBV18|TRBJ1-5
CASSQGSNQPQHF
>TRBV3-1|TRBJ1-5
CASSQGQGGTPQHF
>TRBV27|TRBJ2-7
CATGPPSYEQYF
>TRBV12-3/TRBV12-4|TRBJ2-7
CASSWTAYEQYF
>TRBV10-3|TRBJ2-1
CGTSGTNNEQFF
>TRBV6-1|TRBJ1-4
CASKWRQRAEKLFF
>TRBV7-6|TRBJ1-5
CASSSPQRQPQHF
>TRBV18|TRBJ2-7
CASSLGQVPLEQYF
>TRBV28|TRBJ2-2
CASSTRTGTGELFF
>TRBV7-8|TRBJ2-1
CASTRTVNNEQFF
>TRBV7-9|TRBJ1-5
CASSPDPGGQPQHF
>TRBV6-2/TRBV6-3|TRBJ2-3
CASSPSGRRLSTDTQYF
>TRBV5-6|TRBJ2-3
CASSLTGQGPNEDTQYF
>TRBV27|TRBJ2-3
CASTPPRGDTQYF
>TRBV29-1|TRBJ1-2
CSDPISRTF
>TRBV3-1|TRBJ2-2
CASSQVRPSLAANTGELFF
>TRBV6-5|TRBJ1-2
CASSKMGLRGDYGYTF
>TRBV6-2/TRBV6-3|TRBJ2-1
CASIGLAVGYNEQFF
>TRBV12-3/TRBV12-4|TRBJ2-5
CASSPAGGLETQYF
>TRBV6-5|TRBJ1-1
CASSTPDGWNTEAFF
>TRBV5-1|TRBJ2-1
CASSGQGTTYNEQFF
>TRBV10-3|TRBJ2-3
CAISGSGGAGTDTQYF
>TRBV5-4|TRBJ2-3
CASSLNGQVTDTQYF
>TRBV3-1|TRBJ2-1
CASSQDFPAGSSYNEQFF
>TRBV27|TRBJ1-5
CASSLSSGDWNQPQHF
>TRBV5-1|TRBJ2-7
CASKGDTYEQYF
>TRBV6-2/TRBV6-3|TRBJ1-2
CASSNRDTGNYGYTF
>TRBV13|TRBJ1-2
CASSLGAGYGYTF